What follows are 8 T cell receptor beta chains derived from one specimen sequenced in a study of prognosis after radiotherapy for stage I lung cancer. The TCR beta CDR3 region was amplified from genomic DNA, with two rounds of multiplex PCR being used for the amplification. It was primers specific to each TRBV and TRBJ gene that first-round PCR used. From the multiplex PCR reads, TCRdb called clonotypes with MiXCR, one entry per CDR3 protein. The sample contains over 50,000 distinct CDR3 sequences, roughly 36% of which appear only once. The material was PBMCs, obtained before or after stereotactic body radiation therapy (not recorded which). The receptors stem from a donor over 45 with non-small cell lung cancer.

On this clonotype itself: A much bigger clone sits one base away, suggesting this may be a read error. The gene calls are TRBV12-3 or TRBV12-4 and TRBJ1-5; maybe TRBD1 (5 bases). V dropped 10 bases and J dropped 5 bases, with 21 bases sitting between them. This CDR3 has 15 amino acids. The CDR3 loop reads CANSSLGEGHQPQHF. The CDR3 nucleotides are TGTGCCAACAGCTCACTCGGGGAGGGACATCAGCCCCAGCATTTT.

The chain is built from TRBV27 and TRBJ2-7; 9 bases align to TRBD1. Germline V gene lookup returns CDR1 MNHEY and CDR2 SMNVEV (reference sequence). The CDR3 sequence is 14 residues long. V dropped 5 bases and J dropped 4; count of bases not matched to a gene: 6. CDR3 DNA sequence: TGTGCCAGCAGTGCGGACAGGGGAGGGTACGAGCAGTACTTC. Its protein is CASSADRGGYEQYF.

Of note for this clonotype: At one of its ends the junction is not consistent with the germline gene, which may arise from a read error. The chain couples TRBV30 to TRBJ2-1; TRBD2 matches 7 bases. Germline CDR1 is GTSNPN and CDR2 is SVGIG (reference sequence). The CDR3 is made up of 13 amino acids. CDR3 residues: CTWSGTSRCEQFF. Written as DNA, the CDR3 is TGTACCTGGAGCGGGACCTCCCGGTGTGAGCAGTTCTTC.

Of note for this clonotype: This clone may be a read error of a much larger clone one base away. The chain has TRBV6-1 and TRBJ2-1; no clear D. Trimming left V 8 bases short and J 3 bases short, with 14 bases between. This CDR3 has 14 amino acids. Germline CDR1 is MNHNS and CDR2 is SASEGT. CDR3 loop: CASRPFRCYNEQFF. The CDR3 bases are TGTGCCAGCCGCCCGTTTAGGTGCTACAATGAGCAGTTCTTC.

With regard to this clonotype: Given the absence of the conserved phenylalanine or tryptophan at the CDR3 end, a read error is likely. The genes are TRBV27 and TRBJ2-6; D is perhaps TRBD1 (6 bases). Looked up from germline, CDR1 is MNHEY and CDR2 is SMNVEV (reference sequence). The CDR3 covers 17 residues. The DNA of the CDR3 is TGTGCCAGCAGTCTTAAACAGGGACCCACTGGGGCAAACGTCCTGACTTTA. Its translation is CASSLKQGPTGANVLTL.

This clonotype was detected many times. The chain has TRBV5-1 and TRBJ2-7; D may be TRBD2 (6 bases). The CDR3 is 15 residues long. V was pared by 4 bases and J by 0 bases, with 14 bases between. Germline V lookup: CDR1 SGHRS, CDR2 YFSETQ. CDR3 amino acids: CASSPAGWGSYEQYF. As DNA, the CDR3 is TGCGCCAGCAGCCCAGCGGGCTGGGGCTCCTACGAGCAGTACTTC.

As for this clonotype: A far bigger clonotype differs at one base, so this is likely a read error. The CDR3 here is CASIYEGQGLFGYTF. CDR3 sequence (DNA): TGTGCCAGCATTTACGAGGGACAGGGGTTGTTCGGCTACACCTTC. The V and J genes are TRBV6-4 and TRBJ1-2; 10 bases match TRBD1. There are 15 residues in the CDR3. Germline-derived CDR1 and CDR2 are MRHNA and SNTAGT. V lost 7 bases and J lost 8; bases outside the gene matches: 13.

This rearrangement joins TRBV5-1 to TRBJ2-1; possible D gene TRBD2, 5 bases. Germline V gene data show CDR1 as SGHRS and CDR2 as YFSETQ. V was clipped by 1 base and J by 6 bases, with 14 bases between them. The CDR3 is made up of 15 amino acids. This chain's CDR3 is CASSLNSVDSNEQFF. The CDR3 DNA reads TGCGCCAGCAGCTTGAATAGCGTGGATAGCAATGAGCAGTTCTTC.